Below, 28 T cell receptor beta chains from the same sample are listed, as sequenced in a study of cytomegalovirus exposure and HLA in healthy donors. PCR used 60 Vbeta primers and 13 Jbeta primers. Sequencing was performed with immunoSEQ multiplex PCR; in TCRdb, only in-frame clones are kept and a portion is missing. The sample contains under 200,000 clones, around 82% of which appear only once. Sequences were obtained from PBMCs. These receptors were collected from a man aged 40-49 years in good health and CMV-seronegative.

The chain recombines TRBV6-5 with TRBJ1-6, with TRBD1 matching 9 bases. V lost 0 bases to trimming and J lost 7 bases; unmatched junction nucleotides: 4. The CDR3 length is 16 residues. The V gene's germline CDR1 is MNHEY and CDR2 SVGAGI. CDR3 residues: CASSYSGTGKNSPLHF. The CDR3 nucleotides read TGTGCCAGCAGTTACTCCGGGACAGGGAAGAATTCACCCCTCCACTTT.

This clone was detected only once. This chain connects TRBV12-2 to TRBJ2-7; the table gives TRBD2 as D, unverified against the DNA. TRBV12-2 is a pseudogene. The CDR3 is made up of 16 amino acids. CDR3 residues: CASRPAGWTSAYEQYF. CDR3 DNA sequence: TGTGCAAGTCGCCCCGCAGGTTGGACTTCGGCCTACGAGCAGTACTTC.

The chain uses TRBV2 and TRBJ2-4; TRBD2 is a possible D gene (7 bases). The CDR3 is 13 amino acids. V lost 5 bases and J lost 5, with 10 bases in between. In germline, CDR1 is SNHLY, CDR2 FYNNEI. The CDR3 nucleotides read TGTGCCAGCAGTCTGGGGGGGCAAAACATTCAGTACTTC. Its protein is CASSLGGQNIQYF.

The chain joins TRBV6-1 to TRBJ2-3; TRBD2 is a possible D gene (7 bases). The ends were cut back, 2 bases at V and 3 bases at J, with 15 bases in the middle. The CDR3 spans 16 residues. Germline CDR1 and CDR2: MNHNS and SASEGT. CDR3 amino acids: CASSEFGGAGTDTQYF. The CDR3 region has the DNA TGTGCCAGCAGTGAATTTGGGGGGGCCGGGACAGATACGCAGTATTTT.

This clone was detected once. The CDR3 sequence: CASTLKPGQIYEQYF. The CDR3 nucleotides read TGTGCCAGCACCCTGAAACCGGGACAGATCTACGAGCAGTACTTC. The rearrangement links TRBV27 to TRBJ2-7; 7 bases align to TRBD1. With V trimmed by 7 bases and J by 3 bases, 12 bases remained unmatched. The CDR3 is made up of 15 amino acids. The germline V gene has CDR1 MNHEY and CDR2 SMNVEV (reference sequence).

The gene calls are TRBV4-2 and TRBJ2-7; TRBD1 matches 7 bases. Germline values: CDR1 LGHNA, CDR2 YNFKEQ. The J segment lost 2 bases and the V segment lost 1 base, leaving 11 bases of the junction unmatched. The CDR3 runs 17 residues. The CDR3 spells CASSQAEGQERTYEQYF. The DNA of the CDR3 is TGTGCCAGCAGCCAAGCCGAAGGACAGGAAAGGACCTACGAGCAGTACTTC.

This clone turned up a few times. The chain uses TRBV7-2 and TRBJ2-4, with a possible D match to TRBD2 (6 bases). Germline V gives CDR1 SGHTA, CDR2 FQGNSA. This CDR3 has 11 amino acids. The ends were cut back, 4 bases at V and 13 bases at J, with 11 bases in the middle. CDR3 loop: CASSSGEIQYF. CDR3 in DNA: TGTGCCAGCAGCTCGGGGGAGATACAGTACTTC.

V and J are TRBV30 and TRBJ1-4; TRBD1 matches at 7 bases. CDR3 length: 18 amino acids. Germline CDR1 and CDR2: GTSNPN and SVGIG (reference sequence). With 1 base clipped from V and 9 bases from J, the junction kept 20 bases outside the gene matches. The CDR3 region has the DNA TGTGCCTGGAGTGACGACCGACAGGGCCAAGTCCTCATGAAAAAACTGTTTTTT. It codes for CAWSDDRQGQVLMKKLFF.

The chain carries TRBV6-5 and TRBJ2-4; 7 bases align to TRBD1. Germline CDR1 is MNHEY and CDR2 is SVGAGI. After removal of 4 bases from V and 3 bases from J, the junction contained 6 bases not matched to a gene. This CDR3 spans 15 amino acids. The CDR3, as DNA: TGTGCCAGCAGTTCTATACAGGGGATCAAAAACATTCAGTACTTC. This encodes CASSSIQGIKNIQYF.

This chain connects TRBV7-2 to TRBJ2-4, with a tentative D call TRBD1 (5 bases). Germline lookup yields CDR1 SGHTA and CDR2 FQGNSA. The CDR3 is 16 residues long. V was pared by 1 base and J by 1 base, with 11 bases between. CDR3 region: CASSLGQGMAKNIQYF. CDR3 nucleotides: TGTGCCAGCAGCTTAGGGCAGGGAATGGCCAAAAACATTCAGTACTTC.

The chain combines TRBV2 with TRBJ1-1; 7 bases map to TRBD1. The CDR3 covers 15 residues. The V gene end was trimmed by 6 bases and the J gene end by 4 bases; junction bases not matched to a gene: 11. CDR1 SNHLY and CDR2 FYNNEI come from the germline V gene. Here the CDR3 reads CASSGNRGVVTEAFF. DNA of the CDR3: TGTGCCAGCAGCGGAAACAGGGGAGTGGTCACTGAAGCTTTCTTT.

This chain uses TRBV6-6 with TRBJ1-6, with 8 bases lining up with TRBD1. This CDR3 comprises 14 residues. J lost 8 bases, V lost 6 bases, and 6 bases had no gene match. Germline values: CDR1 MNHNY, CDR2 SVGAGI (reference sequence). The CDR3 DNA follows: TGTGCCAGCAGCCCCAACAGGGGGGATTCACCCCTCCACTTT. Protein product: CASSPNRGDSPLHF.

V is TRBV15 and J is TRBJ1-4, with D maybe TRBD1 (6 bases). CDR1 and CDR2 (germline): LNHNV, YYDKDF (reference sequence). This CDR3 has 15 amino acids. V gave up 1 base and J gave up 4 bases, with 10 bases separating them. The CDR3 DNA reads as TGTGCCACCAGCAGAGCGACAGGTATTAATGAAAAACTGTTTTTT. It specifies CATSRATGINEKLFF.

The CDR3 loop is CASSSVFLNEQFF. The CDR3 DNA is TGTGCCAGCAGTTCAGTTTTCTTGAATGAGCAGTTCTTC. This chain uses TRBV6-6 with TRBJ2-1; D is uncertain. CDR3 length: 13 amino acids. Trimming pared 4 bases from V and 7 bases from J, leaving 11 bases between. Germline-derived CDR1 and CDR2 are MNHNY and SVGAGI (reference sequence).

In this sample, this clone turned up a few times. The gene calls are TRBV6-4 and TRBJ1-5, with a possible D match to TRBD1 (5 bases). The CDR3 is 19 amino acids. Per the germline V gene, CDR1 is MRHNA and CDR2 is SNTAGT. With 0 bases removed from V and 0 bases from J, the gap between germline ends came to 18 bases. CDR3 in amino acids: CASSDSEGRNDFSNQPQHF. The CDR3 DNA is TGTGCCAGCAGTGACTCGGAGGGGAGGAACGATTTTAGCAATCAGCCCCAGCATTTT.

V and J are TRBV7-8 and TRBJ2-5, with TRBD2 identical over 10 bases. Losses at the gene ends were 5 bases for V and 2 bases for J; bases not matched to a gene: 8. In germline, CDR1 is SGHVS, CDR2 FQNEAQ. The CDR3 is 16 residues long. The CDR3 DNA reads as TGTGCCAGCAGCCAGGAACTAGCGGGGAGTCAAGAGACCCAGTACTTC. Its translation is CASSQELAGSQETQYF. The variable domain in full, with the rest retrieved from reference TRBV7-8 and TRBJ2-5, is GAGVSQSPRYKVAKRGQDVALRCDPISGHVSLFWYQQALGQGPEFLTYFQNEAQLDKSGLPSDRFFAERPEGSVSTLKIQRTQQEDSAVYLCASSQELAGSQETQYFGPGTRLLVL.

This clone was detected once. The chain links TRBV5-1 to TRBJ1-3; 9 bases align to TRBD1. Germline CDR1 SGHRS, CDR2 YFSETQ. The CDR3 runs to 16 residues. With 0 bases clipped from V and 4 bases from J, the junction kept 5 bases outside the gene matches. The CDR3 reads CASSLAGTGFGNTIYF. As DNA, the CDR3 is TGCGCCAGCAGCTTGGCTGGGACAGGGTTCGGAAACACCATATATTTT.

The genes are TRBV29-1 and TRBJ2-2; 8 bases align to TRBD2. The CDR3 covers 12 residues. Per the germline V gene, CDR1 is SQVTM and CDR2 is ANQGSEA. With V trimmed by 7 bases and J by 6 bases, 4 bases remained unmatched. The CDR3 DNA reads as TGCAGCGGCGGACTAGCCGCCGGGGAGCTGTTTTTT. Amino acids: CSGGLAAGELFF.

The rearrangement joins TRBV5-4 to TRBJ2-5; no clear D gene. The CDR3 sequence is 14 residues long. Germline-derived CDR1 and CDR2 are SGHNT and YYREEE (reference sequence). The V gene lost 5 bases and the J gene lost 3 bases, with 14 bases spanning the gap. CDR3 bases: TGTGCCAGCAGACTGGAGCTCCGGGAAGAGACCCAGTACTTC. Translating gives CASRLELREETQYF.

The chain links TRBV9 to TRBJ2-3, with 11 bases matching TRBD1. The CDR3 totals 15 residues. CDR1 is SGDLS, CDR2 YYNGEE, per germline. V lost 0 bases to trimming and J lost 4 bases; unmatched junction nucleotides: 1. CDR3 in amino acids: CASSVEGQGADTQYF. Here the CDR3 DNA reads TGTGCCAGCAGCGTAGAGGGACAGGGGGCAGATACGCAGTATTTT.

This clone was observed once. This sequence joins TRBV6-6 and TRBJ2-3, with TRBD2 identical over 9 bases. The CDR3 spans 15 residues. The J segment lost 4 bases and the V segment lost 6 bases, leaving 8 bases of the junction unmatched. The germline V gene has CDR1 MNHNY and CDR2 SVGAGI (reference sequence). The DNA for the CDR3 is TGTGCCAGCAGCCCACTAGCGGGCTCCGCAGATACGCAGTATTTT. It codes for CASSPLAGSADTQYF.

This sequence joins TRBV7-3 and TRBJ2-7; 14 positions agree with TRBD2. V shed 8 bases and J 6 bases; nucleotides not matched to a gene: 6. The germline V gene encodes CDR1 SGHTA and CDR2 FQGTGA. The CDR3 runs to 14 residues. The DNA of the CDR3 is TGTGCCAGCGGCCAGGGACTAGCGGGAGCCGAGCAGTACTTC. Amino acid sequence: CASGQGLAGAEQYF.

The rearrangement links TRBV25-1 to TRBJ2-2, with a tentative D call TRBD1 (6 bases). The germline gives CDR1 MGHDK, CDR2 SYGVNS. The CDR3 has 16 residues. Deletions cut 6 bases from V and 2 bases from J, with 16 bases between. This CDR3 reads CASSSSRGQNTGELFF. CDR3 coding DNA: TGTGCCAGCAGCTCGTCCAGGGGCCAAAACACCGGGGAGCTGTTTTTT.

V is TRBV16 and J is TRBJ1-5; D call uncertain. The V end was cut by 2 bases, the J end by 7 bases, with 6 bases between. The CDR3 has 12 amino acids. Germline V gene data show CDR1 as KGHSY and CDR2 as FQNENV. CDR3 protein: CASSQEKQPQHF. In DNA, the CDR3 is TGTGCCAGCAGCCAAGAGAAACAGCCCCAGCATTTT.

The V call is TRBV7-6, the J call TRBJ2-7; D unclear. The germline gives CDR1 SGHVS, CDR2 FNYEAQ. V gave up 4 bases and J gave up 2 bases, with 9 bases separating them. The CDR3 is 13 amino acids. CDR3 sequence reads: CASSSRSTYEQYF. CDR3 sequence (DNA): TGTGCCAGCAGCTCCCGGTCGACCTACGAGCAGTACTTC.

The V gene is TRBV9, the J gene TRBJ2-7; TRBD1 matches at 10 bases. Germline CDR1 and CDR2: SGDLS and YYNGEE. Unmatched junction bases numbered 7, after V lost 4 bases and J lost 3 bases. The CDR3 sequence is 15 residues long. CDR3 protein: CASSPRQGALYEQYF. In DNA form, the CDR3 reads TGTGCCAGCAGCCCGCGACAGGGGGCTCTCTACGAGCAGTACTTC.

The V call is TRBV19, the J call TRBJ1-1; D unresolved. Per the germline V gene, CDR1 is LNHDA and CDR2 is SQIVND (reference sequence). With 7 bases removed from V and 6 bases from J, the gap between germline ends came to 21 bases. This CDR3 comprises 15 residues. The CDR3 DNA reads as TGTGCCAGTATCGCAGCGGAGGGTGTGTCTGCTGAAGCTTTCTTT. Its protein is CASIAAEGVSAEAFF. Full variable domain (missing parts from reference TRBV19 and TRBJ1-1): DGGITQSPKYLFRKEGQNVTLSCEQNLNHDAMYWYRQDPGQGLRLIYYSQIVNDFQKGDIAEGYSVSREKKESFPLTVTSAQKNPTAFYLCASIAAEGVSAEAFFGQGTRLTVV.

The V gene is TRBV19, the J gene TRBJ2-5, with unresolved D. The CDR3 has 13 amino acids. CDR1 is LNHDA and CDR2 is SQIVND in the germline V gene (reference sequence). V lost 8 bases, J lost 2 bases, and 12 bases lay in between. The CDR3 here is CASSDILQETQYF. The CDR3 DNA is TGTGCCAGTTCAGACATTTTACAAGAGACCCAGTACTTC.